What follows are 23 T cell receptor beta chains derived from one specimen sequenced in a study of regulatory T cells in long-lasting Graves disease. Sample time point: newly diagnosed GD, antithyroid drugs for less than 3 months. The TCR library was prepared using RNA isolated from PBMCs. Investigators prepared the TCR beta libraries by applying iRepertoire HTBI primers and Arm-PCR of CDR3 regions. TCRdb itself ran the multiplex PCR reads through MiXCR, one entry per CDR3 protein. Of about 610,000 distinct CDR3 sequences listed, roughly 15% are singletons. These data were also filed under a second study, of T cells in Graves' hyperthyroidism and ophthalmopathy.

The specimen comprised peripheral blood mononuclear cells (PBMCs), sampled at new diagnosis, from a patient treated with antithyroid drugs. The source is a man in his late teens or twenties with Graves disease.

This clonotype was counted ten times or more. The chain recombines TRBV20-1 with TRBJ2-7; tentatively, D is TRBD2 (6 bases). CDR1 and CDR2 (germline): DFQATT, SNEGSKA (reference sequence). There are 13 residues in the CDR3. CDR3 amino acids: CSPQEGSAYEQYF. CDR3 in DNA: TGCAGCCCCCAGGAGGGGAGTGCCTACGAGCAGTACTTC.

This clonotype was observed many times. J is TRBJ1-5 and V is TRBV28; D may be TRBD1 (6 bases). Germline CDR1 reads MDHEN; CDR2 reads SYDVKM. V gave up 9 bases and J gave up 2 bases, with 11 bases separating them. There are 13 residues in the CDR3. DNA for the CDR3: TGTGCCAGGGGCGGGACACGCAATCAGCCCCAGCATTTT. Amino acids: CARGGTRNQPQHF.

The chain carries TRBV30 and TRBJ2-7, with D possibly called TRBD1 or TRBD2 (6 bases each). V lost 2 bases and J lost 2, with 10 bases in between. The CDR3 totals 13 residues. The germline gives CDR1 GTSNPN, CDR2 SVGIG (reference sequence). CDR3 sequence: CAWSKGGAYEQYF. In DNA form, the CDR3 reads TGTGCCTGGAGTAAGGGGGGTGCCTACGAGCAGTACTTC.

The chain couples TRBV25-1 to TRBJ1-2; TRBD1 agrees at 7 bases. Unmatched junction bases numbered 10, after V lost 8 bases and J lost 1 base. Germline assignment: CDR1 MGHDK and CDR2 SYGVNS. The CDR3 extends over 15 amino acids. This CDR3 is CASLQGDRYNYGYTF. CDR3 nucleotide sequence: TGTGCCAGCCTTCAGGGGGACCGCTATAACTATGGCTACACCTTC.

Concerning this clonotype: A much more abundant neighbour one base away suggests this may be a read error. It is likely a read error, because the conserved phenylalanine at the end of the CDR3 is missing. The J gene is TRBJ2-7, the V gene TRBV28; 7 bases match TRBD1. This CDR3 has 15 residues. The J segment lost 1 base and the V segment lost 3 bases, leaving 6 bases of the junction unmatched. The germline V gene has CDR1 MDHEN and CDR2 SYDVKM. CDR3 DNA: TGTGCCAGCAGTTTGAGGGGGCTCCAGTCCTACGAGCAGTACCTC. This gives the protein CASSLRGLQSYEQYL.

A few counts support this clonotype. This chain links TRBV24-1 with TRBJ1-3, with D tentatively TRBD1 (5 bases). The CDR3 runs 15 residues. V shed 2 bases and J shed 1 base, with 8 bases lying between them. Germline CDR1 and CDR2: KGHDR and SFDVKD. The CDR3 sequence: CATSDSGTSGNTIYF. As DNA, the CDR3 is TGTGCCACCAGTGATTCCGGGACTTCTGGAAACACCATATATTTT.

The rearrangement uses TRBV20-1 and TRBJ1-5; TRBD1 might be the D (5 bases). The germline gives CDR1 DFQATT, CDR2 SNEGSKA (reference sequence). The CDR3 consists of 16 residues. Deletions cut 0 bases from V and 5 bases from J, with 17 bases between. CDR3 sequence (DNA): TGCAGTGCTAGAGATCGGGTCCGGGGGGACGATCAGCCCCAGCATTTT. Residues: CSARDRVRGDDQPQHF.

This clonotype was observed at least ten times. The chain has TRBV30 and TRBJ2-1, with TRBD1 as a possible D gene (7 bases). This CDR3 spans 17 amino acids. The germline V gene encodes CDR1 GTSNPN and CDR2 SVGIG (reference sequence). Trimming took 4 bases from V and 2 from J, leaving 21 bases between them. The CDR3, as DNA: TGTGCCTGGAATAGGGGGCAAGGGCGGAGGGCCTACAATGAGCAGTTCTTC. It encodes CAWNRGQGRRAYNEQFF.

This clonotype was picked up many times. The chain couples TRBV11-2 to TRBJ2-1; TRBD2 matches 12 bases. Per germline, CDR1 SGHAT and CDR2 FQNNGV. The CDR3 consists of 15 residues. V was clipped by 6 bases and J by 10 bases; unmatched bases: 10. The CDR3 loop reads CASSRLAGARREQFF. Written as DNA, the CDR3 is TGTGCCAGCAGTCGACTAGCGGGAGCCCGACGCGAGCAGTTCTTC. Using reference TRBV11-2 and TRBJ2-1 for the parts outside the CDR3, the full variable domain is EAGVAQSPRYKIIEKRQSVAFWCNPISGHATLYWYQQILGQGPKLLIQFQNNGVVDDSQLPKDRFSAERLKGVDSTLKIQPAKLEDSAVYLCASSRLAGARREQFFGPGTRLTVL.

This clonotype was found many times. This chain uses TRBV12-3 or TRBV12-4 with TRBJ2-3, with TRBD2 matching over 10 bases. This CDR3 comprises 17 residues. J lost 6 bases, V lost 5 bases, and 14 bases had no gene match. CDR3 nucleotide sequence: TGTGCCAGCAGTGCCGATCCTAGCGGGAGACTGAGGGATACGCAGTATTTT. It encodes CASSADPSGRLRDTQYF.

This clonotype has at least ten counts. The genes are TRBV12-3 or TRBV12-4 and TRBJ2-3; D is undetermined. Trimming stripped 4 bases from V and 5 bases from J, with 13 bases between. The CDR3 length is 14 residues. CDR3 sequence (DNA): TGTGCCAGCAGTTCAGAGAGGCCTGGAGATACGCAGTATTTT. It is translated as CASSSERPGDTQYF.

This clonotype was seen many times. The gene calls are TRBV6-5 and TRBJ2-7, with D possibly being TRBD1 (6 bases). Trimming left V 0 bases short and J 2 bases short, with 11 bases between. The CDR3 extends over 15 amino acids. CDR1 is MNHEY and CDR2 is SVGAGI in the germline V gene. The CDR3 bases are TGTGCCAGCAGTTACTCGCCTACAGGGACCTACGAGCAGTACTTC. It encodes CASSYSPTGTYEQYF.

The chain recombines TRBV15 with TRBJ2-7; possible D gene TRBD1, 6 bases. V lost 3 bases and J lost 2, with 11 bases in between. The CDR3 runs 14 residues. Germline loops: CDR1 LNHNV, CDR2 YYDKDF (reference sequence). The CDR3: CATSSTGSAYEQYF. Written as DNA, the CDR3 is TGTGCCACCAGCAGTACAGGGTCGGCCTACGAGCAGTACTTC.

DNA of the CDR3: TGCAGTGCCCTCAAGGGGGCAGGGACTGAAGCTTTCTTT. It encodes CSALKGAGTEAFF. This chain uses TRBV20-1 with TRBJ1-1, with 7 bases matching TRBD1. V trimming: 6 bases; J trimming: 5 bases; junction bases outside the gene matches: 9. The germline V gene encodes CDR1 DFQATT and CDR2 SNEGSKA (reference sequence). The CDR3 loop spans 13 amino acids.

A few counts support this clonotype. The V and J genes are TRBV28 and TRBJ2-7, with no clear D. The length of the CDR3 is 14 residues. V lost 2 bases and J 5 bases, leaving 13 bases between the germline ends. Per the germline V gene, CDR1 is MDHEN and CDR2 is SYDVKM. CDR3 coding DNA: TGTGCCAGCAGTTTAGGGGATCCCCCTGACGAGCAGTACTTC. It translates to CASSLGDPPDEQYF. Complete variable domain (other parts from reference TRBV28 and TRBJ2-7): DVKVTQSSRYLVKRTGEKVFLECVQDMDHENMFWYRQDPGLGLRLIYFSYDVKMKEKGDIPEGYSVSREKKERFSLILESASTNQTSMYLCASSLGDPPDEQYFGPGTRLTVT.

This clonotype was seen ten or more times. The chain combines TRBV5-1 with TRBJ2-1; 12 bases map to TRBD1. Germline CDR1 SGHRS, CDR2 YFSETQ. This CDR3 comprises 15 residues. The trim removed 5 bases at V and 8 bases at J, leaving 8 bases unmatched. The DNA of the CDR3 is TGCGCCAGCAGTCGGGGACAGGGGGCTATAGATGAGCAGTTCTTC. Translating it yields CASSRGQGAIDEQFF.

This sequence joins TRBV29-1 and TRBJ2-3; D remains ambiguous. Looked up from germline, CDR1 is SQVTM and CDR2 is ANQGSEA. V lost 2 bases to trimming and J lost 4 bases, with 13 bases between them. The CDR3 runs 14 residues. CDR3 region: CSVEPGVKADTQYF. In DNA form, the CDR3 reads TGCAGCGTTGAACCTGGCGTTAAAGCAGATACGCAGTATTTT.

This clonotype was found many times. The chain recombines TRBV5-1 with TRBJ2-7, with 7 bases fitting TRBD1. After removal of 4 bases from V and 3 bases from J, the junction contained 4 bases not matched to a gene. CDR3 length equals 13 residues. Germline lookup yields CDR1 SGHRS and CDR2 YFSETQ. The CDR3 sequence: CASSQGQYYEQYF. For the CDR3, the DNA is TGCGCCAGCAGCCAGGGACAGTACTACGAGCAGTACTTC.

This clonotype was seen a few times. The CDR3 sequence is CASSDEGQDNEKLFF. The CDR3 DNA reads as TGTGCCAGCAGTGATGAAGGACAGGATAATGAAAAACTGTTTTTT. The V call is TRBV12-3 or TRBV12-4, the J call TRBJ1-4; TRBD1 matches 7 bases. Unmatched junction bases numbered 7, after V lost 5 bases and J lost 4 bases. The CDR3 is 15 residues long.

This clonotype came up a few times. The V gene is TRBV9, the J gene TRBJ2-1, with TRBD2 identical over 10 bases. This CDR3 has 14 amino acids. Germline CDR1 and CDR2: SGDLS and YYNGEE. J gave up 9 bases and V 7 bases, and 10 bases lay outside the gene matches. This chain's CDR3 is CASSPSGTSVEQFF. The CDR3 DNA sequence: TGTGCCAGCTCCCCATCCGGGACTAGCGTTGAGCAGTTCTTC.

The V call is TRBV28, the J call TRBJ1-5; maybe TRBD1 (5 bases). In germline, CDR1 is MDHEN, CDR2 SYDVKM. The CDR3 covers 12 residues. V was cut by 7 bases and J by 7 bases, with 11 bases left in between. CDR3 in amino acids: CASNQGWQPQHF. In DNA, the CDR3 is TGTGCCAGCAATCAGGGTTGGCAGCCCCAGCATTTT.

This clonotype was observed many times. The gene calls are TRBV27 and TRBJ2-1; possible D gene TRBD1, 5 bases. The germline V gene has CDR1 MNHEY and CDR2 SMNVEV (reference sequence). The CDR3 runs 15 residues. V was cut by 2 bases and J by 0 bases, with 8 bases left in between. The CDR3 spells CASSLGAYSYNEQFF. The CDR3 DNA is TGTGCCAGCAGTTTAGGGGCCTACTCCTACAATGAGCAGTTCTTC.

The V call is TRBV6-1, the J call TRBJ2-5; TRBD1 aligns across 10 bases. This CDR3 contains 13 residues. Germline V gives CDR1 MNHNS, CDR2 SASEGT. The CDR3 here is CPRTGGGRETQYF. The DNA for the CDR3 is TGTCCGCGGACAGGGGGGGGTCGAGAGACCCAGTACTTC.